This entry describes one T cell receptor beta chain. No antigen is known for it. Using the 5' RACE reads, TCRdb records one entry per CDR3 protein without DNA. The listing records roughly 150,000 distinct CDR3 sequences. This sample is drawn from a study of monozygotic twins with inflammatory bowel disease. Study results and caveats: Immunosuppressive treatment differences may have increased patient repertoire variability. The authors could not tell different T cell subtypes apart.

This CDR3 has 16 amino acids. The germline V gene encodes CDR1 SGHKS and CDR2 YYEKEE (reference sequence). Whole-blood RNA isolation (total RNA) proceeded without T cell sorting. The specimen sequenced was blood. This clonotype was obtained from a human donor with ulcerative colitis or Crohn's disease, or a healthy co-twin of an affected twin (not recorded which). The chain is built from TRBV5-5 and TRBJ2-5; TCRdb names TRBD2, which stays unverified in the absence of DNA. CDR3 region: CASSLVLGRFGETQYF. The full variable domain, its missing parts supplied by reference TRBV5-5 and TRBJ2-5, is DAGVTQSPTHLIKTRGQQVTLRCSPISGHKSVSWYQQVLGQGPQFIFQYYEKEERGRGNFPDRFSARQFPNYSSELNVNALLLGDSALYLCASSLVLGRFGETQYFGPGTRLLVL.